This T cell receptor (beta chain) was captured in a study of CD8 T cells in ankylosing spondylitis. General study findings and limits: As for the disease-linked clones, they showed a CD8+ phenotype and occurred at relatively low frequencies in peripheral blood. Roughly eight highly homologous variants made up a TCR beta motif that seemed to typify ankylosing spondylitis blood. Disease-linked clones reportedly concentrated significantly in matched ankylosing spondylitis synovial fluid.

This clonotype occurred many times. No antigen is known for it. TCRdb re-analysed the 5' RACE reads in MiXCR, keeping a single row per CDR3 protein. This table has hundreds of thousands of distinct CDR3 sequences, over 9.5% appearing once. V was pared by 0 bases and J by 3 bases, with 2 bases of the junction left unmatched. CDR1 and CDR2 from the germline V gene are ENHRY and SYGVKD. The CDR3 has 15 amino acids. This rearrangement joins TRBV10-3 to TRBJ2-7, with TRBD2 matching 10 bases. The sequenced sample consisted of blood, either unsorted or a sorted T cell fraction (not recorded which). This clonotype originated in a male donor with ankylosing spondylitis. CDR3 sequence: CAISESASGGYEQYF. CDR3 bases: TGTGCCATCAGTGAGTCGGCTAGCGGGGGCTACGAGCAGTACTTC.